This T cell receptor (beta chain) was identified during a study of blood T cell repertoires in COVID-19. Study overall: Italy, Spain and the United States were the sources of the convalescent and acute COVID-19 samples. PBMCs, B-cell-depleted T cells, or T cells were the source of the cDNA or gDNA that made up the material.

From germline, CDR1 is SNHLY and CDR2 FYNNEI. The CDR3 loop spans 15 amino acids. V lost 6 bases to trimming and J lost 6 bases, with 20 bases between them. This clone was detected a few times. Source study methods: It was from reference gene primer amplification that nucleated cell counts were estimated. Method: immunoSEQ multiplex PCR; TCRdb's copy keeps in-frame clones and lacks some. V, J and clone size were drawn from that table, and D and trimming were deduced from the DNA. This sample has 150,000 to 200,000 clones; around nine tenths occur once, and the top ten carry approximately 0.56%. The J gene is TRBJ1-1, the V gene TRBV2, with D possibly being TRBD1 (5 bases). Material for sequencing was peripheral blood. The clonotype comes from a man over 45 with acute or convalescent COVID-19. CDR3 in amino acids: CASSALGGATPEAFF. CDR3 coding DNA: TGTGCCAGCAGCGCCTTAGGCGGGGCTACACCTGAAGCTTTCTTT.